The rows below give T cell receptor beta chains drawn from one sample of a study of T cell responses to AZD1222 COVID-19 vaccine. Libraries were prepared by immunoSEQ multiplex PCR; TCRdb keeps only in-frame clonotypes and omits some of them. The sample includes some 100,000 clones, 86% of them seen just once. The sample here was peripheral blood, taken 28 days after the second AZD1222 dose. The receptors here all came from an adult who received the AZD1222 COVID-19 vaccine. CDR3s include the opening cysteine and the closing phenylalanine or tryptophan. A D gene is named only where the DNA matches it firmly. Not all rows give a size; the values are once, few, many and, for expanded clones, a class.

CASSLGLDTDTQYF	TGTGCCAGCAGCTTAGGTTTGGACACAGATACGCAGTATTTT	NA	TRBJ2-3	NA	14	TRBV7-7
CASSNTETQYF	TGTGCCAGTAGTAACACAGAGACCCAGTACTTC	NA	TRBJ2-5	NA	11	TRBV19
CASIPSGASYNEQFF	TGTGCCAGCATCCCTTCGGGGGCCTCCTACAATGAGCAGTTCTTC	NA	TRBJ2-1	NA	15	TRBV5-4
CASGFTGGDEQFF	TGTGCTAGTGGTTTTACAGGGGGCGATGAGCAGTTCTTC	TRBD1	TRBJ2-1	NA	13	TRBV12-5
CASSLGQTGDTEAFF	TGTGCCAGCAGCTTAGGGCAGACGGGAGACACTGAAGCTTTCTTT	NA	TRBJ1-1	NA	15	TRBV7-3
CASSDLGRNEQFF	TGTGCCAGCAGCGACCTAGGGCGGAATGAGCAGTTCTTC	NA	TRBJ2-1	NA	13	TRBV3-1/TRBV3-2
CASSESLTDQPQHF	TGTGCCAGCAGTGAATCACTGACGGACCAGCCCCAGCATTTT	NA	TRBJ1-5	once	14	TRBV6-1
CASSVGGYREKLFF	TGTGCCAGCAGTGTCGGGGGTTATAGGGAAAAACTGTTTTTT	NA	TRBJ1-4	NA	14	TRBV2
CVRSSPGLAGTLYEQYF	TGTGTCAGAAGTTCACCCGGACTAGCGGGAACTCTGTACGAGCAGTACTTC	NA	TRBJ2-7	NA	17	TRBV7-5
CASSDPSDQETQYF	TGTGCCAGCAGTGACCCTAGCGATCAAGAGACCCAGTACTTC	NA	TRBJ2-5	medium-sized	14	TRBV2
CASSFTGTDTQYF	TGTGCCAGCAGCTTCACAGGCACAGATACGCAGTATTTT	NA	TRBJ2-3	NA	13	TRBV13
CASSLQAITDTQYF	TGTGCCAGCAGCTTACAAGCAATCACAGATACGCAGTATTTT	NA	TRBJ2-3	NA	14	TRBV7-3
CASSLRRATNEKLFF	TGTGCCAGCAGCTTGCGCCGGGCAACTAATGAAAAACTGTTTTTT	NA	TRBJ1-4	NA	15	TRBV5-6
CSATGGNGEQYF	TGCAGCGCCACAGGGGGAAATGGGGAGCAGTACTTC	TRBD1	TRBJ2-7	NA	12	TRBV29-1
CASSSGGSEKLFF	TGTGCCAGCAGCTCGGGGGGGAGTGAAAAACTGTTTTTT	NA	TRBJ1-4	NA	13	TRBV5-5
CASSHRARGTDTQYF	TGTGCCAGCAGCCACCGAGCCAGGGGGACAGATACGCAGTATTTT	TRBD1	TRBJ2-3	NA	15	TRBV27
CAWSVQETQYF	TGTGCCTGGAGTGTCCAAGAGACCCAGTACTTC	NA	TRBJ2-5	NA	11	TRBV30
CASSRGMIGRNSGANVLTF	TGTGCCAGCAGTCGAGGCATGATCGGACGGAACTCTGGGGCCAACGTCCTGACTTTC	NA	TRBJ2-6	NA	19	TRBV7-9
CASSPGPGGWNTEAFF	TGTGCCAGCAGCCCCGGACCGGGCGGGTGGAACACTGAAGCTTTCTTT	NA	TRBJ1-1	NA	16	TRBV7-2
CASSLVYGQRELNTEAFF	TGCGCCAGCAGCTTGGTCTACGGACAGAGAGAATTGAACACTGAAGCTTTCTTT	NA	TRBJ1-1	NA	18	TRBV5-1
CASSHSSGGTEAFF	TGTGCCAGCAGCCATTCTTCGGGGGGCACTGAAGCTTTCTTT	NA	TRBJ1-1	NA	14	TRBV7-3
CASSLASYEQYF	TGTGCCAGCAGTTTAGCCTCCTACGAGCAGTACTTC	NA	TRBJ2-7	NA	12	TRBV28
CASSPGPLDTEAFF	TGTGCCAGCAGCCCGGGACCATTGGACACTGAAGCTTTCTTT	NA	TRBJ1-1	NA	14	TRBV7-9
CASSLSGSFYEQYF	TGTGCCAGCAGTTTATCGGGGTCCTTTTACGAGCAGTACTTC	NA	TRBJ2-7	NA	14	TRBV27
CASWTGPTGELFF	TGTGCCAGCTGGACCGGACCTACCGGGGAGCTGTTTTTT	NA	TRBJ2-2	NA	13	TRBV6-5
CASRTGVTGELFF	TGCGCCAGCAGGACAGGGGTCACCGGGGAGCTGTTTTTT	TRBD1	TRBJ2-2	few	13	TRBV10-2
CASSTEEGFEDTQYF	TGTGCCAGCAGCACCGAAGAGGGGTTTGAAGATACGCAGTATTTT	NA	TRBJ2-3	once	15	TRBV6-5
CASSLFSRAGNQPQHF	TGTGCCAGCAGTTTATTCTCCAGGGCGGGCAATCAGCCCCAGCATTTT	NA	TRBJ1-5	NA	16	TRBV27
CASSQDEGALGYTF	TGCGCCAGCAGCCAAGATGAGGGGGCGCTGGGCTACACCTTC	TRBD1	TRBJ1-2	many	14	TRBV4-1
CASSLVGGNYGYTF	TGCGCCAGCAGCTTGGTCGGGGGTAACTATGGCTACACCTTC	NA	TRBJ1-2	once	14	TRBV5-1
CASTYREGASPNEQFF	TGTGCCAGTACGTACAGGGAGGGGGCTAGCCCGAATGAGCAGTTCTTC	NA	TRBJ2-1	NA	16	TRBV19
CASSSYTGGLLHF	TGTGCCAGCAGCTCATACACAGGGGGCCTACTCCACTTT	TRBD1	TRBJ1-6	NA	13	TRBV11-3
CASSRWTDSYTF	TGTGCCAGCAGTCGATGGACAGACAGCTACACCTTC	NA	TRBJ1-2	NA	12	TRBV12-3/TRBV12-4
CASSLFRDPTNEKLFF	TGTGCCAGCAGTTTGTTCAGAGACCCAACTAATGAAAAACTGTTTTTT	NA	TRBJ1-4	once	16	TRBV6-5
CASRGDGTEAFF	TGTGCCAGCAGGGGAGACGGCACTGAAGCTTTCTTT	NA	TRBJ1-1	NA	12	TRBV2
CASRRPGQGSYEQYF	TGTGCCAGCAGAAGGCCGGGACAGGGGTCCTACGAGCAGTACTTC	TRBD1	TRBJ2-7	NA	15	TRBV28
CASSLIAGGLGTGELFF	TGTGCCAGCAGCTTAATAGCGGGGGGGCTTGGCACCGGGGAGCTGTTTTTT	TRBD2	TRBJ2-2	NA	17	TRBV7-2
CASSLRHAGANVLTF	TGTGCCAGCAGTCTTCGACACGCTGGGGCCAACGTCCTGACTTTC	NA	TRBJ2-6	few	15	TRBV5-6
CASSLRLSHEKLFF	TGTGCCAGTAGTTTACGGCTTTCTCATGAAAAACTGTTTTTT	NA	TRBJ1-4	few	14	TRBV19
CAISARDLPSEAFF	TGTGCCATCAGTGCGAGGGACCTCCCCAGTGAAGCTTTCTTT	NA	TRBJ1-1	NA	14	TRBV10-3
CASSLAIQANQGTEAFF	TGCGCCAGCAGCTTGGCGATACAGGCGAACCAGGGCACTGAAGCTTTCTTT	NA	TRBJ1-1	NA	17	TRBV5-1
CATSDHTKKGNEQFF	TGTGCCACCAGTGATCACACGAAGAAGGGCAATGAGCAGTTCTTC	NA	TRBJ2-1	NA	15	TRBV24-1
CASSLVDRGGSEAFF	TGTGCCAGCAGCTTAGTGGACAGGGGTGGGTCTGAAGCTTTCTTT	TRBD1	TRBJ1-1	NA	15	TRBV7-8
CASSDKTGLRTEAFF	TGTGCCAGCAGCGACAAGACAGGGCTGAGGACTGAAGCTTTCTTT	TRBD1	TRBJ1-1	NA	15	TRBV7-9
CASSLDQETQYF	TGTGCCAGCTCCCTCGACCAAGAGACCCAGTACTTC	NA	TRBJ2-5	NA	12	TRBV19
CASIRGHSAGEQYF	TGTGCCAGCATCCGAGGACATTCCGCCGGCGAGCAGTACTTC	NA	TRBJ2-7	once	14	TRBV6-5
CASSWTGGAQSGELFF	TGTGCCAGCAGCTGGACAGGGGGCGCACAGTCTGGGGAGCTGTTTTTT	TRBD1	TRBJ2-2	NA	16	TRBV5-4
CASSLWTLTGDYGYTF	TGTGCCAGCAGCTTGTGGACTCTGACAGGGGACTATGGCTACACCTTC	TRBD1	TRBJ1-2	NA	16	TRBV5-8
CASSLRPDSPLHF	TGCGCCAGCAGCTTGAGGCCTGATTCACCCCTCCACTTT	NA	TRBJ1-6	NA	13	TRBV5-1
CASSIVGTAGANVLTF	TGTGCCAGTAGTATAGTCGGGACGGCGGGGGCCAACGTCCTGACTTTC	NA	TRBJ2-6	NA	16	TRBV19
CASTYRTNYGYTF	TGTGCCAGCACCTACAGAACTAACTATGGCTACACCTTC	NA	TRBJ1-2	NA	13	TRBV7-9
CASSIGGVGSVQPQHF	TGTGCCAGTAGTATAGGTGGGGTAGGGAGTGTTCAGCCCCAGCATTTT	NA	TRBJ1-5	NA	16	TRBV19
CASSTGRANTGELFF	TGTGCCAGCAGTACCGGAAGGGCAAACACCGGGGAGCTGTTTTTT	NA	TRBJ2-2	NA	15	TRBV28
CASSTERLYEQYF	TGTGCCAGCAGCACCGAGAGACTCTACGAGCAGTACTTC	NA	TRBJ2-7	NA	13	TRBV5-5
CASSESHRANYGYTF	TGTGCCAGCAGTGAATCCCACAGGGCGAACTATGGCTACACCTTC	NA	TRBJ1-2	NA	15	TRBV25-1